The rows below give T cell receptor beta chains drawn from one sample of a study of identifying expanded T cells in peripheral blood. Sequenced by immunoSEQ multiplex PCR; TCRdb stores in-frame clones only, minus some. The table lists under 150,000 clones, about four fifths of them singletons. The source material was blood. The receptors shown here come from a person between 18 and 70 years old in good health. Both conserved end residues are part of each CDR3. Each record gives: D gene, CDR3 length, clone size, J gene, V gene, CDR3 protein, CDR3 DNA. A D gene is named only where the DNA matches it firmly. Size is omitted from some rows. Given values are once, few, many or a class for expanded clones.

>-|15|-|TRBJ2-1|TRBV7-8
CASSLNRVSNNEQFF
TGTGCCAGCAGCCTCAACCGGGTCTCTAACAATGAGCAGTTCTTC
>-|12|-|TRBJ2-1|TRBV18
CASSGMVGEQFF
TGTGCCAGCTCAGGGATGGTGGGTGAGCAGTTCTTC
>TRBD2|10|-|TRBJ2-1|TRBV20-1
CSASAAGQFF
TGCAGTGCTAGCGCAGCGGGACAGTTCTTC
>TRBD2|17|-|TRBJ2-1|TRBV4-3
CASSQDNQAGEALEQFF
TGCGCCAGCAGCCAAGATAATCAGGCGGGGGAGGCCTTAGAGCAGTTCTTC
>TRBD1|15|-|TRBJ2-1|TRBV18
CASSPRDRVGDEQFF
TGTGCCAGCTCGCCCCGGGACAGGGTCGGGGATGAGCAGTTCTTC
>-|14|-|TRBJ1-2|TRBV5-6
CASSLKGGVYGYTF
TGTGCCAGCAGCTTGAAGGGGGGCGTCTATGGCTACACCTTC
>-|13|-|TRBJ2-1|TRBV6-6
CASTTGGLAEQFF
TGTGCCAGCACCACGGGTGGATTGGCTGAGCAGTTCTTC
>-|17|many|TRBJ2-3|TRBV19
CASSIGAAFASTDTQYF
TGTGCCAGTAGTATTGGCGCAGCTTTCGCTAGCACAGATACGCAGTATTTT
>-|13|-|TRBJ2-7|TRBV7-9
CASSLGRNYEQYF
TGTGCCAGCAGCTTAGGTAGAAACTACGAGCAGTACTTC
>-|15|-|TRBJ1-1|TRBV2
CASSPRRQGNTEAFF
TGTGCCAGCAGTCCTCGGCGCCAGGGGAACACTGAAGCTTTCTTT
>-|14|-|TRBJ2-1|TRBV7-9
CASSFPLGYNEQFF
TGTGCCAGCAGCTTCCCCTTAGGCTACAATGAGCAGTTCTTC
>TRBD1|16|-|TRBJ1-2|TRBV27
CASSSLLRQGKRGYTF
TGTGCCAGCAGTTCCCTACTGAGACAGGGGAAGCGAGGCTACACCTTC
>TRBD1|15|once|TRBJ1-3|TRBV5-1
CASSPRRGLGNTIYF
TGCGCCAGCAGCCCGCGGAGGGGGCTTGGAAACACCATATATTTT
>-|13|once|TRBJ1-2|TRBV30
CAWSDPPNYGYTF
TGTGCCTGGAGTGACCCTCCTAACTATGGCTACACCTTC
>-|13|few|TRBJ1-1|TRBV19
CASSQGSGTEAFF
TGTGCCAGTAGTCAAGGATCGGGGACTGAAGCTTTCTTT
>TRBD1|15|-|TRBJ1-1|TRBV27
CASSSQGAGNTEAFF
TGTGCCAGCAGTTCACAGGGGGCGGGGAACACTGAAGCTTTCTTT
>-|18|-|TRBJ1-3|TRBV18
CASSLHQFDQSSGNTIYF
TGTGCCAGCTCTCTACATCAATTCGACCAAAGCTCTGGAAACACCATATATTTT
>-|15|-|TRBJ2-3|TRBV15
CATSSGTPSTDTQYF
TGTGCCACCAGCTCCGGGACACCTAGCACAGATACGCAGTATTTT
>-|15|-|TRBJ1-5|TRBV27
CASSISGLRGQPQHF
TGTGCCAGCAGTATTTCTGGGCTCAGGGGACAGCCCCAGCATTTT
>-|17|-|TRBJ2-7|TRBV19
CASSPNARGKSSYEQYF
TGTGCCAGTAGTCCAAACGCCCGGGGAAAAAGCTCCTACGAGCAGTACTTC
>-|16|-|TRBJ1-2|TRBV4-3
CASSQEVGRVGYGYTF
TGCGCCAGCAGCCAAGAGGTCGGTCGCGTAGGGTATGGCTACACCTTC
>-|14|-|TRBJ2-5|TRBV5-1
CASSFLGGQETQYF
TGCGCCAGCAGCTTCCTCGGTGGGCAAGAGACCCAGTACTTC
>-|11|once|TRBJ2-1|TRBV6-5
CASSQGNEQFF
TGTGCCAGCAGTCAGGGAAATGAGCAGTTCTTC
>TRBD2|15|-|TRBJ2-3|TRBV5-6
CASSSTSGGTDTQYF
TGTGCCAGCAGCTCGACTAGCGGGGGCACAGATACGCAGTATTTT
>TRBD2|15|few|TRBJ2-1|TRBV11-2
CASSLSGADGGEQFF
TGTGCCAGCAGCTTGAGCGGGGCGGACGGGGGTGAGCAGTTCTTC
>TRBD2|16|-|TRBJ2-3|TRBV9
CASSSSLAGGQDTQYF
TGTGCCAGCAGCTCCAGTTTAGCGGGGGGTCAAGATACGCAGTATTTT
>TRBD1|16|once|TRBJ2-2|TRBV6-6
CASSRTGGIRTGELFF
TGTGCCAGCAGCCGGACAGGGGGCATCAGGACCGGGGAGCTGTTTTTT
>-|14|-|TRBJ2-7|TRBV11-2
CASSLAGAGYEQYF
TGTGCCAGCAGCTTAGCGGGAGCCGGCTACGAGCAGTACTTC
>-|14|-|TRBJ2-1|TRBV5-1
CASSLVGTWDEQFF
TGCGCCAGCAGCTTGGTTGGCACCTGGGATGAGCAGTTCTTC
>TRBD1|14|-|TRBJ1-6|TRBV5-1
CASSLTGGYSPLHF
TGCGCCAGCAGCCTGACAGGGGGATATTCACCCCTCCACTTT
>TRBD1|14|-|TRBJ2-7|TRBV11-1
CASSPQGRSYEQYF
TGTGCCAGCAGCCCACAGGGGCGCTCCTACGAGCAGTACTTC
>-|14|-|TRBJ2-2|TRBV7-8
CASRLDLNTGELFF
TGTGCCAGCAGATTAGACTTGAACACCGGGGAGCTGTTTTTT
>-|16|-|TRBJ2-1|TRBV29-1
CSAKTGGSSSYNEQFF
TGCAGCGCTAAGACAGGTGGAAGTAGCTCCTACAATGAGCAGTTCTTC
>-|16|-|TRBJ1-4|TRBV23-1
CASSQSKQGRGEKLFF
TGCGCCAGCAGTCAATCAAAGCAGGGGAGAGGGGAAAAACTGTTTTTT
>-|13|-|TRBJ2-7|TRBV30
CAWNRDSSYEQYF
TGTGCCTGGAATCGTGATAGCTCCTACGAGCAGTACTTC
>TRBD1|12|-|TRBJ1-2|TRBV30
CAWQGDSYGYTF
TGTGCCTGGCAGGGGGACAGCTATGGCTACACCTTC
>TRBD1|13|-|TRBJ1-3|TRBV7-6
CASSSYRGHTIYF
TGTGCCAGCAGCTCATACAGGGGACACACCATATATTTT
>-|12|-|TRBJ2-2|TRBV6-5
CASSSNTGELFF
TGTGCCAGCAGCTCCAACACCGGGGAGCTGTTTTTT
>TRBD1|15|-|TRBJ2-2|TRBV6-1
CASSFRDSYTGELFF
TGTGCCAGCAGTTTCCGGGACAGTTACACCGGGGAGCTGTTTTTT
>TRBD1|15|-|TRBJ1-6|TRBV18
CASSPKTGEDSPLHF
TGTGCCAGCTCACCCAAAACAGGGGAGGATTCACCCCTCCACTTT
>TRBD1|17|once|TRBJ1-5|TRBV7-4
CASSLAEVDRGNQPQHF
TGTGCCAGCAGCTTAGCAGAAGTGGACAGGGGCAATCAGCCCCAGCATTTT
>TRBD2|14|-|TRBJ2-5|TRBV2
CASSSAGGRETQYF
TGTGCCAGCAGCTCAGCGGGGGGGCGGGAGACCCAGTACTTC
>TRBD1|15|-|TRBJ1-4|TRBV19
CASSPRDSGNEKLFF
TGTGCCAGTAGTCCGCGGGACAGTGGGAATGAAAAACTGTTTTTT
>TRBD1|16|-|TRBJ1-1|TRBV18
CASSPPLVAGGTEAFF
TGTGCCAGCTCACCACCTTTAGTTGCAGGGGGCACTGAAGCTTTCTTT
>-|11|once|TRBJ2-5|TRBV6-5
CASSYKETQYF
TGTGCCAGCAGTTACAAAGAGACCCAGTACTTC
>-|14|-|TRBJ2-3|TRBV9
CASSVGGGADTQYF
TGTGCCAGCAGCGTAGGGGGCGGCGCAGATACGCAGTATTTT
>-|17|-|TRBJ2-3|TRBV10-1
CASSESKGVASTDTQYF
TGCGCCAGCAGTGAGTCGAAAGGGGTGGCCTCCACAGATACGCAGTATTTT
>-|14|-|TRBJ2-5|TRBV27
CASSGVGTRETQYF
TGTGCCAGCAGCGGGGTTGGAACCAGAGAGACCCAGTACTTC
>-|12|-|TRBJ1-1|TRBV6-5
CASGLIRAEAFF
TGTGCCAGCGGGTTGATCAGGGCTGAAGCTTTCTTT
>TRBD1|17|-|TRBJ2-6|TRBV28
CASSSQQGAPGANVLTF
TGTGCCAGCAGTTCTCAGCAGGGGGCACCTGGGGCCAACGTCCTGACTTTC
>-|15|-|TRBJ2-6|TRBV29-1
CSVAWGGSGANVLTF
TGCAGCGTTGCGTGGGGTGGCTCTGGGGCCAACGTCCTGACTTTC
>-|18|once|TRBJ2-6|TRBV6-1
CASSAKGHYLSGANVLTF
TGTGCCAGCAGTGCCAAGGGACACTACCTCTCTGGGGCCAACGTCCTGACTTTC
>-|13|-|TRBJ1-1|TRBV12-5
CASGLRQNTEAFF
TGTGCTAGTGGTTTACGACAGAACACTGAAGCTTTCTTT
>TRBD1|13|-|TRBJ1-5|TRBV28
CASRGGVGQPQHF
TGTGCCAGTCGAGGGGGCGTAGGCCAGCCCCAGCATTTT
>TRBD1|16|-|TRBJ1-2|TRBV11-2
CASSLEGVRGHGGYTF
TGTGCCAGCAGCTTAGAAGGTGTCAGGGGGCACGGTGGCTACACCTTC
>-|11|-|TRBJ2-7|TRBV6-5
CASSLGGEQYF
TGTGCCAGCAGTTTAGGGGGCGAGCAGTACTTC
>TRBD2|14|-|TRBJ2-7|TRBV5-4
CASSLRGGIYEQYF
TGTGCCAGCAGCTTACGGGGGGGAATTTACGAGCAGTACTTC
>-|13|-|TRBJ1-1|TRBV6-6
CASFKTQNTEAFF
TGTGCCAGCTTCAAAACACAAAACACTGAAGCTTTCTTT
>-|14|-|TRBJ2-5|TRBV6-5
CASSYSVSQETQYF
TGTGCCAGCAGTTACTCAGTCAGCCAAGAGACCCAGTACTTC